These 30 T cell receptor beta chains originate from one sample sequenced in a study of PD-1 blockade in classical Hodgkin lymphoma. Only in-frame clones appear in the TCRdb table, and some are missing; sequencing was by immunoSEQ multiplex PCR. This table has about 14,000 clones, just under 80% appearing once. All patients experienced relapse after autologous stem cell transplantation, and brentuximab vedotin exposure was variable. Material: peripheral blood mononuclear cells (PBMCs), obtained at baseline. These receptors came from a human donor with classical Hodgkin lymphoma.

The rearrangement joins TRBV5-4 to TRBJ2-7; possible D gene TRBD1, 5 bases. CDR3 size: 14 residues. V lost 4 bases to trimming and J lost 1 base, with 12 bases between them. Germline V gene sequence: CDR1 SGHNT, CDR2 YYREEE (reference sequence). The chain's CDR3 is CASSQVQGSYEQYF. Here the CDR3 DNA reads TGTGCCAGCAGCCAAGTCCAGGGTTCCTACGAGCAGTACTTC.

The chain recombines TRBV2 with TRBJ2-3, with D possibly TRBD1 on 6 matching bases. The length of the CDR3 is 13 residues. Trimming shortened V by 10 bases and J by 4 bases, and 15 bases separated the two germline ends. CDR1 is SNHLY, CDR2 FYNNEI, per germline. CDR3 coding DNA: TGTGCCACCCTTGGCAGGGGATCAGATACGCAGTATTTT. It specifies CATLGRGSDTQYF.

Here the CDR3 DNA reads TGTGCCAGCAGTTCCCTCGTGAAAAACTATGGCTACACCTTC. Its translation is CASSSLVKNYGYTF. The chain links TRBV28 to TRBJ1-2; D not resolved. Looked up from germline, CDR1 is MDHEN and CDR2 is SYDVKM. Between the trimmed V and J ends, which lost 4 bases and 2 bases, there was a span of 11 bases. There are 14 residues in the CDR3.

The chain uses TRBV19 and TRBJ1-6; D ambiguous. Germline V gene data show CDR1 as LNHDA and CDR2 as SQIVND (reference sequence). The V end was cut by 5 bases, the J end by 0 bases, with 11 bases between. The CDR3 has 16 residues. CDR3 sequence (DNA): TGTGCCAGTAGTGTGACGGGAAGCTCCTATAATTCACCCCTCCACTTT. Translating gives CASSVTGSSYNSPLHF.

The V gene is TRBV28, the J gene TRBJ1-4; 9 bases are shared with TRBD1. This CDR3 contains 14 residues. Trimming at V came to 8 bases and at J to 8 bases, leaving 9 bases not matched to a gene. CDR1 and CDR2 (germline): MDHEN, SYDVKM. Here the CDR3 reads CASFSGTGREKLFF. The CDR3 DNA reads TGTGCCAGCTTTTCCGGGACAGGGAGGGAAAAACTGTTTTTT.

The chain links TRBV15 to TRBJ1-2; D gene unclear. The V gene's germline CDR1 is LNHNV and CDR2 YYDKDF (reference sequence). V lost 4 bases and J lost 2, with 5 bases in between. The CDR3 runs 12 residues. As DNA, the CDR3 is TGTGCCACCAGCAATGTAAACTATGGCTACACCTTC. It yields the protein CATSNVNYGYTF.

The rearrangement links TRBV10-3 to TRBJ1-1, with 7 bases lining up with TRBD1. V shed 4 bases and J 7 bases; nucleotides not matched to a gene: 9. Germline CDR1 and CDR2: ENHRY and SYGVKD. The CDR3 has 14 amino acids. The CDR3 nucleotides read TGTGCCATCAGTGGGGGCAGGGGGTGGGATGAAGCTTTCTTT. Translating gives CAISGGRGWDEAFF.

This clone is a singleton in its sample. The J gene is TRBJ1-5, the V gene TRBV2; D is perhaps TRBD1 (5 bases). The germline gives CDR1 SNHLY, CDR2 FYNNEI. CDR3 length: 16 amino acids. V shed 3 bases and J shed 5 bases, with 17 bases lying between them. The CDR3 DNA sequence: TGTGCCAGCAGTGAGGCCCAGGGAGGGTTCGATCAGCCCCAGCATTTT. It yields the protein CASSEAQGGFDQPQHF.

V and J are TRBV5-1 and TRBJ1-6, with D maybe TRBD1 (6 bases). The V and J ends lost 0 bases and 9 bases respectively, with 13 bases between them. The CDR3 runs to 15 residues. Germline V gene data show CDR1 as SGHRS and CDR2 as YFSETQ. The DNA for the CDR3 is TGCGCCAGCAGCTTGGCTCCCGGGACAACTTCACCCCTCCACTTT. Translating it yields CASSLAPGTTSPLHF.

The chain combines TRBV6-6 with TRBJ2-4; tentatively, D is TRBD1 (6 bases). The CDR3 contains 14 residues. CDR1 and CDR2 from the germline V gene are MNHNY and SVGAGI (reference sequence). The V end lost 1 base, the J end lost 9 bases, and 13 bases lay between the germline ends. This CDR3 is CASSYFDPQGIQYF. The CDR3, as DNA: TGTGCCAGCAGTTACTTCGATCCACAGGGCATTCAGTACTTC.

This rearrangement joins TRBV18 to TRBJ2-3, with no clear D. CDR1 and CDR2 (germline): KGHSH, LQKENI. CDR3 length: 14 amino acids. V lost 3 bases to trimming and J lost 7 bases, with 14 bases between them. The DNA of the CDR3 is TGTGCCAGCTCACCGCAGTTAGCTAGGCATACGCAGTATTTT. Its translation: CASSPQLARHTQYF.

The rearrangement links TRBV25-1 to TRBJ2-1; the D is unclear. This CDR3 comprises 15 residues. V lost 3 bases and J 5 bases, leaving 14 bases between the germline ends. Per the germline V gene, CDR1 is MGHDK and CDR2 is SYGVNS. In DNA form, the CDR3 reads TGTGCCAGCAGTGACGTACAGAATCCTCACAATGAGCAGTTCTTC. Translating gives CASSDVQNPHNEQFF.

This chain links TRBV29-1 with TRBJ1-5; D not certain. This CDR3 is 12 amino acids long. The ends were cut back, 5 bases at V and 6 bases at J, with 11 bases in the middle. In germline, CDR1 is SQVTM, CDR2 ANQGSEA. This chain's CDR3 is CSVQTSGQPQHF. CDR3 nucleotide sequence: TGCAGCGTTCAGACCTCTGGTCAGCCCCAGCATTTT.

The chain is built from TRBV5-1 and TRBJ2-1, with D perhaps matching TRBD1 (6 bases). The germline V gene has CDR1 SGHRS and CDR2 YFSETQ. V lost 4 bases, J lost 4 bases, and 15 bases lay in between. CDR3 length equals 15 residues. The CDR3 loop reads CASSQDGGPYNEQFF. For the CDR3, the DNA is TGCGCCAGCAGCCAAGATGGGGGCCCATACAATGAGCAGTTCTTC.

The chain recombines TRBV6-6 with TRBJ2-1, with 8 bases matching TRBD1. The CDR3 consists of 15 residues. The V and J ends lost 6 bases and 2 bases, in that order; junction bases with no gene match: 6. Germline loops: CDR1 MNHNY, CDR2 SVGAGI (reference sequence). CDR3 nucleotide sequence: TGTGCCAGCAGAACCGGGACAGGACCCTACAATGAGCAGTTCTTC. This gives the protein CASRTGTGPYNEQFF.

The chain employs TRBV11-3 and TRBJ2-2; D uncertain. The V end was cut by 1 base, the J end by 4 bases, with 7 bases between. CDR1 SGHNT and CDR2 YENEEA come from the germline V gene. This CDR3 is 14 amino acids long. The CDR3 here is CASSLGQLTGELFF. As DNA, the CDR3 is TGTGCCAGCAGCTTAGGCCAACTCACCGGGGAGCTGTTTTTT. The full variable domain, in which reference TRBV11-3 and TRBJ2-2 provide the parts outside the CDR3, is EAGVVQSPRYKIIEKKQPVAFWCNPISGHNTLYWYLQNLGQGPELLIRYENEEAVDDSQLPKDRFSAERLKGVDSTLKIQPAELGDSAVYLCASSLGQLTGELFFGEGSRLTVL.

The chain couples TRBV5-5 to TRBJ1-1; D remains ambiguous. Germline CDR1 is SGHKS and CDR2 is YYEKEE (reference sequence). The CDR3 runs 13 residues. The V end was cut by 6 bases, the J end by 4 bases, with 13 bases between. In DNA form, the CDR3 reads TGTGCCAGCAACTTTCGGGTTATCACTGAAGCTTTCTTT. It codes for CASNFRVITEAFF. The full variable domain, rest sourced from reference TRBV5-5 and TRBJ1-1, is DAGVTQSPTHLIKTRGQQVTLRCSPISGHKSVSWYQQVLGQGPQFIFQYYEKEERGRGNFPDRFSARQFPNYSSELNVNALLLGDSALYLCASNFRVITEAFFGQGTRLTVV.

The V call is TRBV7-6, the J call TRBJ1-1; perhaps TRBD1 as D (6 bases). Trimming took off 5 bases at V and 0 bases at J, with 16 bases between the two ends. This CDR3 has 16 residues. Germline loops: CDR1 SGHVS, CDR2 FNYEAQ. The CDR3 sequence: CASSPQLGGLNTEAFF. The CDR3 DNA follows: TGTGCCAGCAGCCCCCAGCTAGGGGGGCTGAACACTGAAGCTTTCTTT. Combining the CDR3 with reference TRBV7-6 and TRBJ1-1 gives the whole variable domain GAGVSQSPRYKVTKRGQDVALRCDPISGHVSLYWYRQALGQGPEFLTYFNYEAQQDKSGLPNDRFSAERPEGSISTLTIQRTEQRDSAMYRCASSPQLGGLNTEAFFGQGTRLTVV.

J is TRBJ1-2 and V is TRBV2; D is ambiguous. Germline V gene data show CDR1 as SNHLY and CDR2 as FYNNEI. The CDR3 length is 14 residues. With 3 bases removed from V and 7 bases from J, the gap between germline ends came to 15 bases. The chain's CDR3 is CASSELLVSGGYTF. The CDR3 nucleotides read TGTGCCAGCAGTGAGTTGCTGGTGTCCGGTGGCTACACCTTC.

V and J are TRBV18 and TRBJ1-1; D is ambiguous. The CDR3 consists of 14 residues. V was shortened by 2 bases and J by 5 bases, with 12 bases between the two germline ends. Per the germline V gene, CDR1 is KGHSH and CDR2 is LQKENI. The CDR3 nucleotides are TGTGCCAGCTCACCAGTCTCTCTTGGGACTGAAGCTTTCTTT. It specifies CASSPVSLGTEAFF.

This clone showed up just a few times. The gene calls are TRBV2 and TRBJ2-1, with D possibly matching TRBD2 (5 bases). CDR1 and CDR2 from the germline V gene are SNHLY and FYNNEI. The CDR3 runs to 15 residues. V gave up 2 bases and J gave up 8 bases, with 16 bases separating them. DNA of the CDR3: TGTGCCAGCAGTGAACGGACTTCCTATGGCGATGAGCAGTTCTTC. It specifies CASSERTSYGDEQFF.

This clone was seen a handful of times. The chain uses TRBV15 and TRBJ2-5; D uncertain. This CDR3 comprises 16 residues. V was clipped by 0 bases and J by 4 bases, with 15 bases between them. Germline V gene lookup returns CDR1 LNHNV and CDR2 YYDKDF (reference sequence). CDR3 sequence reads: CATSRDPGPTTETQYF. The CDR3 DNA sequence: TGTGCCACCAGCAGAGATCCCGGCCCGACAACAGAGACCCAGTACTTC. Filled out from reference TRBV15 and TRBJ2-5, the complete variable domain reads DAMVIQNPRYQVTQFGKPVTLSCSQTLNHNVMYWYQQKSSQAPKLLFHYYDKDFNNEADTPDNFQSRRPNTSFCFLDIRSPGLGDTAMYLCATSRDPGPTTETQYFGPGTRLLVL.

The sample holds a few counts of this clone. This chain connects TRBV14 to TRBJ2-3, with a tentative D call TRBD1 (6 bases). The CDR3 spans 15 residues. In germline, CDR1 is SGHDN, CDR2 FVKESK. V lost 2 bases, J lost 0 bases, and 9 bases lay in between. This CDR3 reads CASSQQGSSTDTQYF. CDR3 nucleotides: TGTGCCAGCAGCCAACAGGGGTCCAGCACAGATACGCAGTATTTT.

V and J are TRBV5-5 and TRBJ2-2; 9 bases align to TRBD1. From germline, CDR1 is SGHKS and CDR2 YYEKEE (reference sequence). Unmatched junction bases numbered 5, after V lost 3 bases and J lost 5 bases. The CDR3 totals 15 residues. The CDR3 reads CASSWDRVGTGELFF. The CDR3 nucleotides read TGTGCCAGCAGCTGGGACAGGGTCGGGACCGGGGAGCTGTTTTTT.

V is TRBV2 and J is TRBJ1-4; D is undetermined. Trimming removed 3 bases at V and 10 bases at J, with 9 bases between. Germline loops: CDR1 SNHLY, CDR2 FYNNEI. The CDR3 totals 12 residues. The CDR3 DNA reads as TGTGCCAGCAGTGAGGCGGGTGTAAAACTGTTTTTT. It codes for CASSEAGVKLFF.

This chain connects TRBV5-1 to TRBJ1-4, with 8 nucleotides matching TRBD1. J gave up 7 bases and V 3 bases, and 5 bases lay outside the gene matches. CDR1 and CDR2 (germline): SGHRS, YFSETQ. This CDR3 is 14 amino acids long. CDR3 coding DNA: TGCGCCAGCAGCTGGACAGGGAGTTCTGAAAAACTGTTTTTT. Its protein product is CASSWTGSSEKLFF.

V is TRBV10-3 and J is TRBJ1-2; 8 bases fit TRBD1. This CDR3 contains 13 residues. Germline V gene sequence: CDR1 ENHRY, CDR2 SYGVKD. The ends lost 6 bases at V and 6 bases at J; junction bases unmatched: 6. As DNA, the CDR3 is TGTGCCATCAGGAGACAGGGGAACGATGGCTACACCTTC. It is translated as CAIRRQGNDGYTF.

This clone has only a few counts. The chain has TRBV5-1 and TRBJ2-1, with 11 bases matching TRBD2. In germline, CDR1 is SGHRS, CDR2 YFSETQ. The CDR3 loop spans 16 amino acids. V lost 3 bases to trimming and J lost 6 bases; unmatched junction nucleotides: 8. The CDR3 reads CASSSLGLAGGNEQFF. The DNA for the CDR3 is TGCGCCAGCAGCTCCCTAGGGCTAGCGGGGGGCAATGAGCAGTTCTTC.

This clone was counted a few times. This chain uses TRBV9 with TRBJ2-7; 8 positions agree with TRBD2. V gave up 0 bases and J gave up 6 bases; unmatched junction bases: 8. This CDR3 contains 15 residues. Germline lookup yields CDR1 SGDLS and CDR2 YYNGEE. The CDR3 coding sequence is TGTGCCAGCAGCGTAGACGGGACTAGTTATGCCGAGCAGTACTTC. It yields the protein CASSVDGTSYAEQYF.

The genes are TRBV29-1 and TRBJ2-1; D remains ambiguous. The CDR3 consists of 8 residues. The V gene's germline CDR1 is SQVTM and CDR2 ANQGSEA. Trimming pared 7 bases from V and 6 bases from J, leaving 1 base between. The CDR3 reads CSANEQFF. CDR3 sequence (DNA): TGCAGCGCCAATGAGCAGTTCTTC.